In terms of frequency, the clone carrying this T cell receptor (beta chain) is medium-sized. Its antigen is not identified. There are 14 residues in the CDR3. Germline V gene sequence: CDR1 GTSNPN, CDR2 SVGIG (reference sequence). This sample is drawn from a study of T cell clusters in autoimmune cytopenias. Notes on the study in general: TRB repertoire shifts in secondary cytopenia and chronic lymphocytic leukemia mostly reflected lymphoma, not autoimmunity. No experiment has yet validated the function of the T cell clusters defined in silico.

TRB was amplified from around 0.25 ug of peripheral blood genomic DNA per sample. TRB was amplified by touch-down multiplex PCR, primer pools A and B combined. TCRdb reprocessed the multiplex PCR reads, with one entry per CDR3 protein and no DNA. Here the sample table reports 4,900 or so distinct CDR3 sequences. The V and J genes are TRBV30 and TRBJ2-5; without DNA, the TCRdb call of TRBD1 cannot be checked. The origin of this receptor is a human donor with an autoimmune cytopenia or autoimmune hepatitis (not recorded which). The sequenced sample was peripheral blood. CDR3 residues: CAWTPPQRRETQYF.